These 31 T cell receptor beta chains were all obtained from the same sample, sequenced in a study of cytotoxic CD8 clonotypes in ibrutinib-treated CLL. Repertoires were generated with immunoSEQ multiplex PCR, while TCRdb's copy carries only in-frame clones and drops some. The sample lists 150,000 or so clones, over 65% occurring once. The source material was PBMCs, sampled after 12 months of ibrutinib treatment. The source of these receptors is a human donor with chronic lymphocytic leukemia.

The sample holds many counts of this clone. This chain connects TRBV19 to TRBJ2-1, with TRBD1 matching 7 bases. The CDR3 consists of 11 residues. Per germline, CDR1 LNHDA and CDR2 SQIVND (reference sequence). J was trimmed by 10 bases and V by 5 bases; bases with no gene match: 2. CDR3 protein: CASSQDREQFF. The CDR3 region has the DNA TGTGCCAGTAGTCAGGACAGGGAGCAGTTCTTC.

This clone has a handful of counts. The chain recombines TRBV6-5 with TRBJ1-2; perhaps TRBD1 as D (5 bases). The CDR3 loop spans 15 amino acids. With 0 bases removed from V and 6 bases from J, the gap between germline ends came to 14 bases. Per the germline V gene, CDR1 is MNHEY and CDR2 is SVGAGI. In DNA form, the CDR3 reads TGTGCCAGCAGTTACTCGAGGCAGGGTAGTAATGGCTACACCTTC. Its translation: CASSYSRQGSNGYTF.

This clone was found once. V is TRBV10-3 and J is TRBJ2-5; the D is unclear. This CDR3 is built from 15 residues. Germline values: CDR1 ENHRY, CDR2 SYGVKD. V was shortened by 6 bases and J by 4 bases, with 18 bases between the two germline ends. Written as DNA, the CDR3 is TGTGCCATCAGCGCGGCTCGAGGAGACTCAGAGACCCAGTACTTC. Translated: CAISAARGDSETQYF.

The J gene is TRBJ2-5, the V gene TRBV4-2, with 9 bases matching TRBD2. CDR3 length: 16 amino acids. With V trimmed by 4 bases and J by 4 bases, 10 bases remained unmatched. CDR1 is LGHNA, CDR2 YNFKEQ, per germline. The CDR3 loop is CASSPGGAGGPETQYF. CDR3 sequence (DNA): TGTGCCAGCAGCCCCGGGGGGGCGGGGGGGCCAGAGACCCAGTACTTC.

The chain links TRBV5-1 to TRBJ2-1; D is uncertain. Germline CDR1 is SGHRS and CDR2 is YFSETQ. V shed 2 bases and J shed 8 bases, with 11 bases lying between them. The CDR3 is 13 residues long. CDR3 nucleotide sequence: TGCGCCAGCAGCTTCTCTGTATTGGATGAGCAGTTCTTC. Translated, it gives CASSFSVLDEQFF.

The chain carries TRBV6-5 and TRBJ2-7; 9 bases agree with TRBD2. The V gene's germline CDR1 is MNHEY and CDR2 SVGAGI. J lost 1 base, V lost 4 bases, and 5 bases had no gene match. This CDR3 contains 15 residues. This CDR3 reads CASSWRGGGSYEQYF. CDR3 nucleotide sequence: TGTGCCAGCAGTTGGCGGGGGGGAGGGTCCTACGAGCAGTACTTC.

In regard to this clone: The sample has other DNA sequences that encode this CDR3 too. This sequence joins TRBV25-1 and TRBJ2-3, with D unresolved. The CDR3 extends over 13 amino acids. V gave up 6 bases and J gave up 1 base, with 8 bases separating them. Germline values: CDR1 MGHDK, CDR2 SYGVNS. The CDR3 nucleotides read TGTGCCAGCAGCGCAGGACGCACAGATACGCAGTATTTT. Protein product: CASSAGRTDTQYF.

The V call is TRBV18, the J call TRBJ2-3; no firm D call. Trimming removed 2 bases at V and 6 bases at J, with 12 bases between. The CDR3 has 14 amino acids. Germline V CDR1 and CDR2: KGHSH, LQKENI. CDR3 region: CASSPKRPEDTQYF. In DNA, the CDR3 is TGTGCCAGCTCACCAAAAAGACCGGAGGATACGCAGTATTTT.

The rearrangement joins TRBV4-1 to TRBJ2-7; D remains unclear. The germline V and J ends were trimmed by 5 bases and 6 bases, with 8 bases remaining between them. The CDR3 spans 11 residues. Per germline, CDR1 MGHRA and CDR2 YSYEKL. The CDR3 region is CASSFYSEQYF. CDR3 nucleotides: TGCGCCAGCAGCTTCTACTCCGAGCAGTACTTC.

This clone was recorded only once. J is TRBJ1-2 and V is TRBV6-1; D gene ambiguous. V lost 1 base, J lost 3 bases, and 3 bases lay in between. This CDR3 region has 12 residues. CDR1 and CDR2 (germline): MNHNS, SASEGT. In DNA, the CDR3 is TGTGCCAGCAGTGAAGGTTACTATGGCTACACCTTC. As protein: CASSEGYYGYTF.

J is TRBJ2-5 and V is TRBV7-2; TRBD2 matches 8 bases. Trimming removed 6 bases from V and 1 base from J; junction bases left unmatched: 4. Germline loops: CDR1 SGHTA, CDR2 FQGNSA. This CDR3 spans 14 amino acids. The CDR3 here is CASSQTSGQETQYF. CDR3 sequence (DNA): TGTGCCAGCAGTCAAACTAGCGGCCAAGAGACCCAGTACTTC.

The chain combines TRBV4-2 with TRBJ1-1, with 10 bases identical to TRBD1. Losses at the gene ends were 3 bases for V and 11 bases for J; bases not matched to a gene: 9. This CDR3 comprises 14 residues. Germline assignment: CDR1 LGHNA and CDR2 YNFKEQ. CDR3 residues: CASSHSDRGISAFF. The CDR3 bases are TGTGCCAGCAGCCATTCGGACAGGGGGATTTCGGCTTTCTTT.

The V call is TRBV9, the J call TRBJ2-1, with 8 positions matching TRBD1. This CDR3 has 15 residues. V lost 3 bases, J lost 2 bases, and 4 bases stayed unmatched. Germline CDR1 is SGDLS and CDR2 is YYNGEE. The CDR3 DNA is TGTGCCAGCAGCGCCCAGGGGGCCCCCTACAATGAGCAGTTCTTC. This translates into CASSAQGAPYNEQFF.

This clone was detected once. This chain connects TRBV6-6 to TRBJ2-1; D call uncertain. This CDR3 is built from 14 residues. Per germline, CDR1 MNHNY and CDR2 SVGAGI (reference sequence). The germline V and J ends were trimmed by 6 bases and 5 bases, with 14 bases remaining between them. In nucleotides, the CDR3 is TGTGCCAGCAGCTCTCAAGGGCTTAACAATGAGCAGTTCTTC. Residues: CASSSQGLNNEQFF.

DNA for the CDR3: TGTGCCAGCAGAAATTTGGTTGCAGGGGGCGCCGGCTACACCTTC. Translated: CASRNLVAGGAGYTF. This chain connects TRBV28 to TRBJ1-2; 8 bases line up with TRBD1. Germline CDR1 MDHEN, CDR2 SYDVKM. The junction had 14 bases not matched to a gene; V was cut back by 6 bases and J by 8 bases. This CDR3 region has 15 residues.

The chain joins TRBV5-1 to TRBJ1-2; 8 nucleotides match TRBD1. V shed 0 bases, J shed 6 bases, and the junction held 7 bases outside the gene matches. The CDR3 consists of 15 residues. Germline assignment: CDR1 SGHRS and CDR2 YFSETQ. The DNA for the CDR3 is TGCGCCAGCAGCTTGGCCTCAGGGGGCGCAGATGGCTACACCTTC. This gives the protein CASSLASGGADGYTF.

The gene calls are TRBV28 and TRBJ2-7; D is tentatively TRBD1 or TRBD2 (5 bases each). The CDR3 has 17 residues. V dropped 6 bases and J dropped 13 bases, with 34 bases sitting between them. Germline loops: CDR1 MDHEN, CDR2 SYDVKM. CDR3 sequence: CASSQTPFTVRDRPYYF. Written as DNA, the CDR3 is TGTGCCAGCAGCCAAACTCCTTTTACGGTCCGGGACCGCCCATACTACTTC. Drawing the rest from reference TRBV28 and TRBJ2-7, the complete variable domain is DVKVTQSSRYLVKRTGEKVFLECVQDMDHENMFWYRQDPGLGLRLIYFSYDVKMKEKGDIPEGYSVSREKKERFSLILESASTNQTSMYLCASSQTPFTVRDRPYYFGPGTRLTVT.

The rearrangement uses TRBV7-2 and TRBJ1-4, with 8 bases lining up with TRBD1. The ends lost 6 bases at V and 2 bases at J; junction bases unmatched: 5. Germline V gene lookup returns CDR1 SGHTA and CDR2 FQGNSA. The CDR3 loop spans 15 amino acids. CDR3 bases: TGTGCCAGCAGTCAGGCAGGGGGCACTAATGAAAAACTGTTTTTT. It specifies CASSQAGGTNEKLFF. The variable domain in full, completed from reference TRBV7-2 and TRBJ1-4, reads GAGVSQSPSNKVTEKGKDVELRCDPISGHTALYWYRQSLGQGLEFLIYFQGNSAPDKSGLPSDRFSAERTGGSVSTLTIQRTQQEDSAVYLCASSQAGGTNEKLFFGSGTQLSVL.

J is TRBJ1-1 and V is TRBV27; 7 nucleotides agree with TRBD1. V dropped 5 bases and J dropped 9; count of bases not matched to a gene: 9. The germline CDR1 and CDR2 sequences are MNHEY and SMNVEV (reference sequence). This CDR3 has 13 amino acids. The CDR3 coding sequence is TGTGCCAGCAGTCAAGGTTACAGGGGTAAAGCTTTCTTT. Its protein is CASSQGYRGKAFF.

V is TRBV5-8 and J is TRBJ1-1; 9 bases fit TRBD1. Germline CDR1 and CDR2: SGHTS and YDEGEE. V lost 0 bases to trimming and J lost 7 bases; unmatched junction nucleotides: 4. The CDR3 is 14 residues long. CDR3 region: CASSLGGTGSEAFF. CDR3 coding DNA: TGTGCCAGCAGCTTGGGAGGGACAGGGAGTGAAGCTTTCTTT.

V and J are TRBV19 and TRBJ2-5, with 7 nucleotides matching TRBD1. Germline V gives CDR1 LNHDA, CDR2 SQIVND (reference sequence). This CDR3 comprises 13 residues. The ends lost 3 bases at V and 4 bases at J; junction bases unmatched: 2. The CDR3 DNA reads TGTGCCAGTAGTATGAGGACAGGAGAGACCCAGTACTTC. It is translated as CASSMRTGETQYF. The whole variable domain, filled in from reference TRBV19 and TRBJ2-5, reads DGGITQSPKYLFRKEGQNVTLSCEQNLNHDAMYWYRQDPGQGLRLIYYSQIVNDFQKGDIAEGYSVSREKKESFPLTVTSAQKNPTAFYLCASSMRTGETQYFGPGTRLLVL.

The chain uses TRBV25-1 and TRBJ1-2, with a weak D call TRBD1 (6 bases). The germline CDR1 and CDR2 sequences are MGHDK and SYGVNS. This CDR3 spans 15 amino acids. Trimming pared 5 bases from V and 4 bases from J, leaving 17 bases between. CDR3 coding DNA: TGTGCCAGCAGTCCTCTAGGGGACAACCTCTATGGCTACACCTTC. Its translation is CASSPLGDNLYGYTF.

This rearrangement joins TRBV5-4 to TRBJ2-1, with TRBD2 identical over 10 bases. CDR3 length equals 15 residues. The ends lost 0 bases at V and 5 bases at J; junction bases unmatched: 2. Per the germline V gene, CDR1 is SGHNT and CDR2 is YYREEE (reference sequence). The CDR3 loop reads CASSLVLAGDNEQFF. The DNA for the CDR3 is TGTGCCAGCAGCTTGGTTCTAGCGGGGGACAATGAGCAGTTCTTC. The entire variable domain, with the rest obtained from reference TRBV5-4 and TRBJ2-1, is as follows: ETGVTQSPTHLIKTRGQQVTLRCSSQSGHNTVSWYQQALGQGPQFIFQYYREEENGRGNFPPRFSGLQFPNYSSELNVNALELDDSALYLCASSLVLAGDNEQFFGPGTRLTVL.

The rearrangement joins TRBV6-1 to TRBJ1-6; no definite D call. This CDR3 has 12 amino acids. Germline values: CDR1 MNHNS, CDR2 SASEGT. Trimming removed 7 bases from V and 11 bases from J, with 12 bases in between. CDR3 amino acids: CASILTFPPLHF. As DNA, the CDR3 is TGTGCCAGCATTCTCACCTTCCCACCCCTCCACTTT.

The chain uses TRBV6-5 and TRBJ1-2; tentative D call: TRBD1 (5 bases). Looked up from germline, CDR1 is MNHEY and CDR2 is SVGAGI. Trimming shortened V by 6 bases and J by 2 bases, and 10 bases separated the two germline ends. This CDR3 region has 13 residues. For the CDR3, the DNA is TGTGCCAGCAGCCAGGGACGGAACTATGGCTACACCTTC. Encoded protein: CASSQGRNYGYTF.

This clone has just one count. The chain employs TRBV7-2 and TRBJ2-3, with TRBD1 as a possible D gene (5 bases). V dropped 3 bases and J dropped 1 base, with 8 bases sitting between them. The CDR3 length is 14 residues. Germline V gene sequence: CDR1 SGHTA, CDR2 FQGNSA. CDR3 sequence: CASSLRQRTDTQYF. CDR3 coding DNA: TGTGCCAGCAGCTTGCGACAGCGCACAGATACGCAGTATTTT. The whole variable domain, remainder taken from reference TRBV7-2 and TRBJ2-3, is GAGVSQSPSNKVTEKGKDVELRCDPISGHTALYWYRQSLGQGLEFLIYFQGNSAPDKSGLPSDRFSAERTGGSVSTLTIQRTQQEDSAVYLCASSLRQRTDTQYFGPGTRLTVL.

The chain employs TRBV29-1 and TRBJ2-7; D may match TRBD1 or TRBD2 (6 bases each). The CDR3 is 14 residues long. The germline CDR1 and CDR2 sequences are SQVTM and ANQGSEA. V lost 6 bases to trimming and J lost 3 bases, with 18 bases between them. The DNA of the CDR3 is TGCAGCGTGGGAGGCGGGAAGGGGGTCTACGAGCAGTACTTC. The encoded protein is CSVGGGKGVYEQYF.

The V and J genes are TRBV7-3 and TRBJ1-1; D ambiguous. This CDR3 region has 15 residues. Germline V gene lookup returns CDR1 SGHTA and CDR2 FQGTGA. V was shortened by 5 bases and J by 1 base, with 14 bases between the two germline ends. The CDR3 sequence is CASSPKVARNTEAFF. Written as DNA, the CDR3 is TGTGCCAGCAGCCCCAAGGTCGCCCGGAACACTGAAGCTTTCTTT. Full variable domain (rest looked up from reference TRBV7-3 and TRBJ1-1): GAGVSQTPSNKVTEKGKYVELRCDPISGHTALYWYRQSLGQGPEFLIYFQGTGAADDSGLPNDRFFAVRPEGSVSTLKIQRTERGDSAVYLCASSPKVARNTEAFFGQGTRLTVV.

This sequence joins TRBV7-2 and TRBJ1-1; D remains ambiguous. Trimming took 2 bases from V and 7 from J, leaving 5 bases between them. Germline values: CDR1 SGHTA, CDR2 FQGNSA. CDR3 size: 11 residues. CDR3: CASSLYSEAFF. Here the CDR3 DNA reads TGTGCCAGCAGCTTATACAGTGAAGCTTTCTTT.

The chain employs TRBV2 and TRBJ2-4, with 10 positions matching TRBD1. The CDR3 contains 15 residues. The germline V gene has CDR1 SNHLY and CDR2 FYNNEI. With V trimmed by 7 bases and J by 3 bases, 6 bases remained unmatched. Here the CDR3 DNA reads TGTGCCAGCACGCTGGGACAGGGGAACAAAAACATTCAGTACTTC. Translating it yields CASTLGQGNKNIQYF. Full variable domain (outside the CDR3, taken from reference TRBV2 and TRBJ2-4): EPEVTQTPSHQVTQMGQEVILRCVPISNHLYFYWYRQILGQKVEFLVSFYNNEISEKSEIFDDQFSVERPDGSNFTLKIRSTKLEDSAMYFCASTLGQGNKNIQYFGAGTRLSVL.

This chain links TRBV6-6 with TRBJ1-1; D is possibly TRBD1 (6 bases). The germline CDR1 and CDR2 sequences are MNHNY and SVGAGI (reference sequence). Trimming shortened V by 6 bases and J by 6 bases, and 17 bases separated the two germline ends. The CDR3 runs 14 residues. The CDR3 DNA sequence: TGTGCCAGCAGCATACAGGGCTCGATGGCTGAAGCTTTCTTT. Its translation: CASSIQGSMAEAFF.